This TCR beta chain emerged from a study of blood T cell repertoires in COVID-19. As for the study in general: There were acute and convalescent COVID-19 samples, and they came from the United States, Italy and Spain.

This CDR3 region has 15 residues. Germline CDR1 LGHDT, CDR2 YNNKEL (reference sequence). Trimming left V 1 base short and J 8 bases short, with 17 bases between. Original methodology: Estimated nucleated cell counts came from reference gene primer amplification. Using immunoSEQ multiplex PCR, the repertoire was profiled, and TCRdb retains in-frame clones only, with some absent. V and J calls and clone size are given by that table; D and trimming were obtained from the DNA. The table has about 55,000 clones, 70% to 90% seen once; the top ten hold about 1.5%. Sequenced input: peripheral blood. This receptor was identified in a man between 60 and 70 years old with acute or convalescent COVID-19. This chain links TRBV3-1 (or the pseudogene TRBV3-2) with TRBJ1-2; TRBD1 is a possible D gene (6 bases). CDR3 loop: CASSQGPGAGEGYTF. CDR3 in DNA: TGTGCCAGCAGCCAAGGGCCCGGGGCAGGGGAAGGCTACACCTTC.